This T cell receptor (beta chain) was recovered during a study of T-cell memory formation after mild COVID-19. TCRdb processed the 5' RACE reads anew with MiXCR; each CDR3 protein has one entry. Of roughly 450,000 distinct CDR3 sequences listed, 15% to 20% are singletons. This clonotype appeared a few times. CDR1 and CDR2 from the germline V gene are GTSNPN and SVGIG (reference sequence). This CDR3 region has 13 residues. The V and J ends lost 8 bases and 10 bases, in that order; junction bases with no gene match: 16. This sequence was found in an adult woman who had mild COVID-19 (a few samples of this study predate the infection). Cell type and time point are not known. The sequencing input was PBMCs or a T cell subset sorted from them (not recorded which). The chain joins TRBV30 to TRBJ1-1; TRBD1 agrees at 7 bases. CDR3 sequence: CAQTAQGSEIAFF. Here the CDR3 DNA reads TGTGCCCAGACCGCACAGGGGAGCGAAATAGCTTTCTTT.